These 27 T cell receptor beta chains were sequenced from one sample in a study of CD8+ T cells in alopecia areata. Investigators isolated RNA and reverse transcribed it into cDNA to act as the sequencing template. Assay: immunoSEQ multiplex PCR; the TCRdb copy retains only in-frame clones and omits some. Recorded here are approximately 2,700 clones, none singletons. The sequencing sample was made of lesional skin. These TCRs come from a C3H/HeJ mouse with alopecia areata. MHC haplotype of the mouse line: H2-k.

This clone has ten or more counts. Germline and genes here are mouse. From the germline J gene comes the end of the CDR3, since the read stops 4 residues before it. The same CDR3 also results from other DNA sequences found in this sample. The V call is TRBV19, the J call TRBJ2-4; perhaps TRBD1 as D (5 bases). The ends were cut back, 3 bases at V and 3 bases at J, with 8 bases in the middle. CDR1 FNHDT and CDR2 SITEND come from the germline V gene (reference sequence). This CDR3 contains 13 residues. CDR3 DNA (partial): TGTGCCAGCAGTAGACAGACGCAAAAC. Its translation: CASSRQTQN. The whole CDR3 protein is CASSRQTQNTLYF.

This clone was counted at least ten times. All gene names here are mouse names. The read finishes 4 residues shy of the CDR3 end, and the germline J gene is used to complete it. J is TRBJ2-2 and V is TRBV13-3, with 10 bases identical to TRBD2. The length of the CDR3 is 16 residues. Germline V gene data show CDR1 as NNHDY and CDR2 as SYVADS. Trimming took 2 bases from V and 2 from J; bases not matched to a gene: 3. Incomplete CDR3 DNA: TGTGCCAGCAGTGACTGGGGGGGCGGTAACACCGGG. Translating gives CASSDWGGGNTG. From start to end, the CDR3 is CASSDWGGGNTGQLYF.

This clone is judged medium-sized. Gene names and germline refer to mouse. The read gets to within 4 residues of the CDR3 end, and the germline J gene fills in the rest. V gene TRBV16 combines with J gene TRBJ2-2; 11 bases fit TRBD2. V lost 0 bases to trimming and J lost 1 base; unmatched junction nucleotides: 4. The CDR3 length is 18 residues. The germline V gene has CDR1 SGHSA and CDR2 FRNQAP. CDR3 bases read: TGTGCAAGCAGCTTAGATCGAGACTGGGGGGGAAACACCGGG. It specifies CASSLDRDWGGNTG. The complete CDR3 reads CASSLDRDWGGNTGQLYF.

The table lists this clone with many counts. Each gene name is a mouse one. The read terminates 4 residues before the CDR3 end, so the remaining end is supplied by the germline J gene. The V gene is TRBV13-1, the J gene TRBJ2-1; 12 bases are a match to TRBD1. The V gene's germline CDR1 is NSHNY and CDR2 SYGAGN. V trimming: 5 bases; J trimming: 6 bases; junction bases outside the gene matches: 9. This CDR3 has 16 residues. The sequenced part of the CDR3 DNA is TGTGCCAGCAGCTCATCCGGGACAGGGGGCTTTGCT. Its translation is CASSSSGTGGFA. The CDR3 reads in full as CASSSSGTGGFAEQFF.

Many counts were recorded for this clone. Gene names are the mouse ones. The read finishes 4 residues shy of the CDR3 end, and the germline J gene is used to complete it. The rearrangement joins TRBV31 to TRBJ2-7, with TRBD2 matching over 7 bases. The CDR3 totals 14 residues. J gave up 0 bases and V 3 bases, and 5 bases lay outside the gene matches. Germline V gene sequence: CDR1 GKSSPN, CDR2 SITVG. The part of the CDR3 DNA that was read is TGTGCCTGGAGCCCGACTGGGAGCTCCTAT. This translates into CAWSPTGSSY. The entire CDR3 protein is CAWSPTGSSYEQYF.

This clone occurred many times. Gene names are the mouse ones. CDR3: CASSLKGGRSNERLFF. The CDR3 DNA, read in part, is TGTGCTAGCAGTTTAAAGGGGGGGCGGTCCAACGAA. This chain connects TRBV29 to TRBJ1-4, with D possibly matching TRBD1 (6 bases). The observed sequence ends 4 residues before the CDR3 terminus, with the missing tail filled in from the germline J gene. CDR3 length: 16 amino acids. Germline V CDR1 and CDR2: MSHET, SYDVDS. V lost 2 bases to trimming and J lost 2 bases, with 12 bases between them.

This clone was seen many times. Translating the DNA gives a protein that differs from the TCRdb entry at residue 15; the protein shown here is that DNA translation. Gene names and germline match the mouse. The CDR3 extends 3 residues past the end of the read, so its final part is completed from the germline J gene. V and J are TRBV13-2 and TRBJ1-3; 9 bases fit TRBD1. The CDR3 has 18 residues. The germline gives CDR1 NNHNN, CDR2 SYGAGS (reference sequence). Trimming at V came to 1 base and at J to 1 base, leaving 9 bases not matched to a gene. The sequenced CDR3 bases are TGTGCCAGCGGTGATTGGGGCCTCGGACAGGGGTCTGGAAATACG. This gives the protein CASGDWGLGQGSGNT. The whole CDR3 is CASGDWGLGQGSGNTLYF.

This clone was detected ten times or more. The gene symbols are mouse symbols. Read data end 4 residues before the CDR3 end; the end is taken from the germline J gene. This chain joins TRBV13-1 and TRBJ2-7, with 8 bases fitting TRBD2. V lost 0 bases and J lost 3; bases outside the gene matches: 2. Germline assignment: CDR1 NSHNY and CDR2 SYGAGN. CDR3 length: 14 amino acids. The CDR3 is CASSDEWGGYEQYF. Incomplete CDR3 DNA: TGTGCCAGCAGTGATGAATGGGGGGGCTAT.

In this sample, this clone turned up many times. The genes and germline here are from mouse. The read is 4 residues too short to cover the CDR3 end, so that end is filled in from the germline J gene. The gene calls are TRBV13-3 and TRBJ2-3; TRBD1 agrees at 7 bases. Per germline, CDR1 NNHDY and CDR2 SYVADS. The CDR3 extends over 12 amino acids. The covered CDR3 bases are TGTGCCAGCACGCACAGGGGAGAA. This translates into CASTHRGE. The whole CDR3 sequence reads CASTHRGETLYF.

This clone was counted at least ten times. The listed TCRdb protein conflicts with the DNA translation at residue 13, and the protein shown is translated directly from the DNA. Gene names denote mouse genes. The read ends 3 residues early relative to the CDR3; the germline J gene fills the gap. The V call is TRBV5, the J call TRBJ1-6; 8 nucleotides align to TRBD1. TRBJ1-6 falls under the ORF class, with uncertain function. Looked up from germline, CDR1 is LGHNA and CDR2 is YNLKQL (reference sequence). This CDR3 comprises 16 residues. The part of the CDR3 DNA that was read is TGTGCCAGCAGCCAACCCAGGGGGCAGGGCCAAGACACC. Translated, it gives CASSQPRGQGQDT. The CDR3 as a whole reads CASSQPRGQGQDTLYF.

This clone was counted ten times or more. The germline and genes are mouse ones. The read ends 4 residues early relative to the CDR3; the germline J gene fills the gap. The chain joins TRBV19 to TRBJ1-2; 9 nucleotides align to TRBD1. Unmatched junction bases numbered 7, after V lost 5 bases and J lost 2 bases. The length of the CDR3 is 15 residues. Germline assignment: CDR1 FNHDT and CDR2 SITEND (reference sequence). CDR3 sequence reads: CASSHRGRSNSDYTF. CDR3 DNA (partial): TGTGCCAGCAGCCACAGGGGGCGATCGAACTCC. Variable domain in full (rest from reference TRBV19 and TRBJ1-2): GGIITQTPKFLIGQEGQKLTLKCQQNFNHDTMYWYRQDSGKGLRLIYYSITENDLQKGDLSEGYDASREKKSSFSLTVTSAQKNEMAVFLCASSHRGRSNSDYTFGSGTRLLVI.

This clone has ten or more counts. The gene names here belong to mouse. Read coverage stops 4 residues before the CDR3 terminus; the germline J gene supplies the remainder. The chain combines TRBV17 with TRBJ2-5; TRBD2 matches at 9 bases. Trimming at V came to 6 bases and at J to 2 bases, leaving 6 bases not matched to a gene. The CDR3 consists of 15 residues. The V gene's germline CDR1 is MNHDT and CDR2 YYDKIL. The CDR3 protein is CASSPGLGSQDTQYF. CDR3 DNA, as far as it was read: TGTGCTAGCAGCCCAGGACTGGGGAGCCAAGAC.

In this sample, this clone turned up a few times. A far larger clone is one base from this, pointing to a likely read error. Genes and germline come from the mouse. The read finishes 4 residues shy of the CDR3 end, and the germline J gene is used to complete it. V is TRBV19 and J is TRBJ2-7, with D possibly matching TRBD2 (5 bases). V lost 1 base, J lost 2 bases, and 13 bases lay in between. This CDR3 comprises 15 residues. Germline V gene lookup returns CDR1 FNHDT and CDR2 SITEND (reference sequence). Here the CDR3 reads CASSIRGHGAYEQYF. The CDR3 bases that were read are TGTGCCAGCAGTATACGCGGGCATGGGGCCTAT.

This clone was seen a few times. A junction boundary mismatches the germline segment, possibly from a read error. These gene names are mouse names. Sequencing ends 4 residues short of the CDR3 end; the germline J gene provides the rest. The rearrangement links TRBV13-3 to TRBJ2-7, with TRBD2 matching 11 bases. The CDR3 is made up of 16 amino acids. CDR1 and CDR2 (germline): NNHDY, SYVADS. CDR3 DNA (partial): TGTGGCAGCAGTGAGGCAGAGGGACTGGGGGTTTAT. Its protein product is CGSSEAEGLGVY. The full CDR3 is CGSSEAEGLGVYEQYF.

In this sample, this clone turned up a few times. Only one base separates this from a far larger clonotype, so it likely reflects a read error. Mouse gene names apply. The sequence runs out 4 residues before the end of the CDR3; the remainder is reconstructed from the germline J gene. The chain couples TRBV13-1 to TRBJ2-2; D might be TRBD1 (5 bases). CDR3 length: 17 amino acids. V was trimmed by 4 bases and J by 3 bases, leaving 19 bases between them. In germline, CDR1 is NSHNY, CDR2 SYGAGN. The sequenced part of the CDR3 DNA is TGTGCCAGCAGTTATCCCTCAGGGAAAGCGGACACCGGG. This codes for CASSYPSGKADTG. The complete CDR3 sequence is CASSYPSGKADTGQLYF.

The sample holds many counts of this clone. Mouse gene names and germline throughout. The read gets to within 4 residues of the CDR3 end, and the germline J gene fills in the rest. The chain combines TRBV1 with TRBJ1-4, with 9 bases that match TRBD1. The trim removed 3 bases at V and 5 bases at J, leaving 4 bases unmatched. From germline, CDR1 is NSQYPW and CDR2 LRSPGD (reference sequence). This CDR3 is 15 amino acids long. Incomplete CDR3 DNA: TGCACCTGCAGTGCCCTGACAGGGGGAAACGAA. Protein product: CTCSALTGGNE. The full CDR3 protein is CTCSALTGGNERLFF.

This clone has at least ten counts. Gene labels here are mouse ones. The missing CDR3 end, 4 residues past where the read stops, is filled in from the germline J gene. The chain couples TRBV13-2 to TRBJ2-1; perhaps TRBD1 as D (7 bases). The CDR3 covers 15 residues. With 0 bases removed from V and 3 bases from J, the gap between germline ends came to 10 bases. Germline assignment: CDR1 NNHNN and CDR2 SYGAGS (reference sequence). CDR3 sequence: CASGDAGGFYAEQFF. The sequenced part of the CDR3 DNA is TGTGCCAGCGGTGATGCAGGGGGGTTCTATGCT.

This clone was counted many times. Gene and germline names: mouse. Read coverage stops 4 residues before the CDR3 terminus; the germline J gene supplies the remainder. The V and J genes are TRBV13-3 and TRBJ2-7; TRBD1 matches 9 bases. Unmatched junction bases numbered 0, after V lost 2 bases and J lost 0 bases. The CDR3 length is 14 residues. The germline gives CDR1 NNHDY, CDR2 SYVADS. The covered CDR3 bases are TGTGCCAGCAGTGAGGACAGGGGCTCCTAT. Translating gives CASSEDRGSY. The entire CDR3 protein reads CASSEDRGSYEQYF.

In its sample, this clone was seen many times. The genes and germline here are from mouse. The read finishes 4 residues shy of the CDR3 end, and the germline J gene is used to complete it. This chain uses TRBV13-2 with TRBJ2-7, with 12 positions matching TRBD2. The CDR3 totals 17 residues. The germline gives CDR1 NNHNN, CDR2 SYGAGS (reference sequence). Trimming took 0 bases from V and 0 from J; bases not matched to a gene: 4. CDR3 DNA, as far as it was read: TGTGCCAGCGGTGATGCGGACTGGGGGGGGAGCTCCTAT. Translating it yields CASGDADWGGSSY. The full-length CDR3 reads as CASGDADWGGSSYEQYF.

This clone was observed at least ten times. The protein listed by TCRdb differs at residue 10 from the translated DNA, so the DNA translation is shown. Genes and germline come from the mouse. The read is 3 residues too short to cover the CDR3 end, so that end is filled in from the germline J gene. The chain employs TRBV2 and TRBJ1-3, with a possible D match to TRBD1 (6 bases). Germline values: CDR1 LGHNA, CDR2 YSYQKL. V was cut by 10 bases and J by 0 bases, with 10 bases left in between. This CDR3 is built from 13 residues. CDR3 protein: CAIHRDSGNTLYF. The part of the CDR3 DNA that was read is TGTGCCATCCACAGGGATTCTGGAAATACG.

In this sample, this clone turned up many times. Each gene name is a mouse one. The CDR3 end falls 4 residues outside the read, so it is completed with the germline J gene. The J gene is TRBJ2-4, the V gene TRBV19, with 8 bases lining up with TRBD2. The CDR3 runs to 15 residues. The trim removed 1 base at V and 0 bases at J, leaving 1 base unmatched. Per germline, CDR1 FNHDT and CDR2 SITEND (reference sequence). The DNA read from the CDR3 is TGTGCCAGCAGTATATCTGGGGGGAGTCAAAAC. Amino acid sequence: CASSISGGSQN. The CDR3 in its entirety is CASSISGGSQNTLYF.

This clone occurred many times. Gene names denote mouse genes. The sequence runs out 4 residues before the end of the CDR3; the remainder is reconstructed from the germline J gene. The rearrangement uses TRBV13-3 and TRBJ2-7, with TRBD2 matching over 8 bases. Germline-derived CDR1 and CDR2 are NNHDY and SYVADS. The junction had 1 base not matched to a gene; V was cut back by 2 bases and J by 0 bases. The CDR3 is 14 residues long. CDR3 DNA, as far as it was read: TGTGCCAGCAGTGAATGGGGGGGCTCCTAT. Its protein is CASSEWGGSY. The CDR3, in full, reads CASSEWGGSYEQYF.

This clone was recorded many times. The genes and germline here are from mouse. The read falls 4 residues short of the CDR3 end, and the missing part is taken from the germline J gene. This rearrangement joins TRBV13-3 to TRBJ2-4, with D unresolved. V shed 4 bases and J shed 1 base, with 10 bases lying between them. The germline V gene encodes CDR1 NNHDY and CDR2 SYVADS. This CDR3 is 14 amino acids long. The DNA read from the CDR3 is TGTGCCAGCAGTCCGTCGAAGGGTCAAAAC. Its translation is CASSPSKGQN. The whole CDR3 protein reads CASSPSKGQNTLYF.

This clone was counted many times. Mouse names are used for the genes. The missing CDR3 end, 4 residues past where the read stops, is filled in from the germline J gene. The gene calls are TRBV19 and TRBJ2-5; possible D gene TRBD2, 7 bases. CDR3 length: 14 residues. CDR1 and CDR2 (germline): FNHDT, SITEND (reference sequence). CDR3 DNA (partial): TGTGCCAGCAGTATGGGGGGCCGGGAAGAC. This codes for CASSMGGRED. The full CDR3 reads CASSMGGREDTQYF.

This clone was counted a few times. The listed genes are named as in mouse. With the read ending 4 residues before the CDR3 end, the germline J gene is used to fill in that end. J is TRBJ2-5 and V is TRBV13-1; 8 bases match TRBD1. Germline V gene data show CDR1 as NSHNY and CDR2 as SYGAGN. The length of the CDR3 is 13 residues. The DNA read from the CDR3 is TGTGCCAGCAGTTATACAGGGGGAGAC. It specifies CASSYTGGD. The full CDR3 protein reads CASSYTGGDTQYF.

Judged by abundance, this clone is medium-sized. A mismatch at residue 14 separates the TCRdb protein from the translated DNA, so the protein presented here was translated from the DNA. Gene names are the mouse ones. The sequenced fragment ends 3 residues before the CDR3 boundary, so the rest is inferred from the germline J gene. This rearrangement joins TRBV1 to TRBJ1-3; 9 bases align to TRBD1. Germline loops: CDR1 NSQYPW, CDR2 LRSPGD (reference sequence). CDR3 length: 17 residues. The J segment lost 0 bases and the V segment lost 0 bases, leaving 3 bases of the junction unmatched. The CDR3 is CTCSADGGQGSGNTLYF. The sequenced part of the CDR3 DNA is TGCACCTGCAGTGCAGATGGGGGACAGGGTTCTGGAAATACG.

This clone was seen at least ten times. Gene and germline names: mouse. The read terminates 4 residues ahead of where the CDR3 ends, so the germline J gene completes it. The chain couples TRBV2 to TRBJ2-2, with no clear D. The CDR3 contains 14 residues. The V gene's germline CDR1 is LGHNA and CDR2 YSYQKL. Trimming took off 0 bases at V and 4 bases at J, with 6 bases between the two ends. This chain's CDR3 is CASSQDGFTGQLYF. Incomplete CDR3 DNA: TGTGCCAGCAGCCAAGATGGGTTCACCGGG.